This T cell receptor (beta chain) was identified during a study of low-dose radiotherapy and immunotherapy resistance in tumors. As for the study in general: Radiation delivery to Cohort 1 consisted of 0.5 Gy per fraction every 2 weeks, summing to 6.5 Gy. Nivolumab was given to patients as a 240 mg flat dose every two weeks, and ipilimumab at 1 mg/kg every six weeks. Both were delivered intravenously.

TRAV- and TRBV-specific primers were used for first-strand cDNA, which covered alpha and beta chains. TCRs were put through 20 PCR cycles of amplification with Phusion. A constant-region primer and the V-primer adapter served as the primer pair. A single record per CDR3 protein comes from TCRdb applying MiXCR to the reads. The sample includes some 85,000 distinct CDR3 sequences, about 20% of them seen just once. The germline CDR1 and CDR2 sequences are SEHNR and FQNEAQ (reference sequence). This CDR3 region has 13 residues. Trimming at V came to 5 bases and at J to 7 bases, leaving 7 bases not matched to a gene. Time point described: before trial treatment. Low-dose radiotherapy and low-dose cyclophosphamide, together with aspirin, ipilimumab and nivolumab, were given to donors.

The sample in question was PBMCs, obtained before treatment. This sequence was found in a male donor with prostate cancer. V usage is TRBV7-9 and J usage is TRBJ2-5; 7 nucleotides match TRBD1. Here the CDR3 DNA reads TGTGCCAGCAGCCTAGACAGGGCAGGGACCCAGTACTTC. It codes for CASSLDRAGTQYF.